This section outlines one T cell receptor beta chain sequence together with its context. Its antigen is not known. The sample comes from a study of T cell responses to AZD1222 COVID-19 vaccine. TCRdb's copy holds only in-frame clones and misses some; the assay was immunoSEQ multiplex PCR. Altogether 150,000 to 200,000 clones are present, 80% to 95% being singletons, with the ten largest covering 10%. V lost 6 bases, J lost 12 bases, and 26 bases lay in between. The CDR3 covers 15 residues. The V gene's germline CDR1 is MGHRA and CDR2 YSYEKL. General observations from the study: Seropositive status at baseline applied to only a handful of AZD1222 recipients. In the spike-specific TCR repertoire, nearly half reportedly target unmutated variant regions. White British people made up most donors, females outnumbered males, and clonal diversity was possibly underestimated. Without day 14 samples, only post-peak T cell repertoires were studied.

Sequences were derived from peripheral blood, sampled on day 0 of AZD1222 vaccination. This TCR derives from an adult in good health. The chain couples TRBV4-1 to TRBJ1-2; D not certain. CDR3 residues: CASSVTLDDARGDTF. CDR3 DNA sequence: TGCGCCAGCAGTGTTACCCTAGACGACGCTCGTGGGGACACCTTC.